The next 4 T cell receptor beta chains were all read from a single sample in a study of blood T cell repertoires in COVID-19. The protocol was immunoSEQ multiplex PCR, while the TCRdb copy is restricted to in-frame clones and leaves out a portion. The data hold over 65,000 clones, with 81% observed a single time. The material sequenced was peripheral blood. All receptors derive from a man at least 80 years old with acute or convalescent COVID-19.

The chain couples TRBV5-1 to TRBJ2-5; D remains unclear. Germline V gives CDR1 SGHRS, CDR2 YFSETQ. V lost 3 bases and J lost 5, with 17 bases in between. This CDR3 is 15 amino acids long. CDR3 sequence: CASSSSGYPVETQYF. The CDR3 DNA is TGCGCCAGCAGCTCGTCCGGTTATCCTGTCGAGACCCAGTACTTC.

The chain couples TRBV27 to TRBJ1-1, with D possibly TRBD1 on 5 matching bases. The germline gives CDR1 MNHEY, CDR2 SMNVEV (reference sequence). Trimming removed 6 bases at V and 0 bases at J, with 11 bases between. The CDR3 consists of 14 residues. The chain's CDR3 is CASSSGGVNTEAFF. DNA of the CDR3: TGTGCCAGCAGCTCGGGGGGGGTGAACACTGAAGCTTTCTTT.

This clone was found once. The chain uses TRBV6-5 and TRBJ2-1; the match to TRBD1 covers 7 bases. The CDR3 spans 15 residues. CDR1 is MNHEY, CDR2 SVGAGI, per germline. V shed 1 base, J shed 6 bases, and the junction held 6 bases outside the gene matches. The CDR3 DNA follows: TGTGCCAGCAGTTACTTGACAGGGTTAGGCAATGAGCAGTTCTTC. Translation gives CASSYLTGLGNEQFF.

The V and J genes are TRBV6-6 and TRBJ1-1, with D possibly TRBD1 on 5 matching bases. Between the trimmed V and J ends, which lost 0 bases and 6 bases, there was a span of 17 bases. Germline V CDR1 and CDR2: MNHNY, SVGAGI (reference sequence). This CDR3 spans 16 amino acids. The DNA for the CDR3 is TGTGCCAGCAGTTACTCGGGGGAGGGAATCCGCGCTGAAGCTTTCTTT. Amino acid sequence: CASSYSGEGIRAEAFF.